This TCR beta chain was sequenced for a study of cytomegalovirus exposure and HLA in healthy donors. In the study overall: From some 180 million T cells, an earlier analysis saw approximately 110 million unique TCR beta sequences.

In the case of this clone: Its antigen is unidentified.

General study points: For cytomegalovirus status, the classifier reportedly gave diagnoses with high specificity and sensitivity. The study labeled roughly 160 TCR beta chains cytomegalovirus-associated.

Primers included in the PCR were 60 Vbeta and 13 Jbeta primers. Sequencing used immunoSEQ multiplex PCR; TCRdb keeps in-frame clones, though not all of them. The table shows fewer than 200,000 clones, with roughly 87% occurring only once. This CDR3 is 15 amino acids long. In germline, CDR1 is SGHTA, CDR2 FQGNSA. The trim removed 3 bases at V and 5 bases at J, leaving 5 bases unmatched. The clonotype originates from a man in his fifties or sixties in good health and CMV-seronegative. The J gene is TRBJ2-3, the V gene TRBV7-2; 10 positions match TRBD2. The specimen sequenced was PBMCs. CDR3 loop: CASSLGAGGIDTQYF. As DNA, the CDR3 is TGTGCCAGCAGCTTGGGAGCGGGAGGGATAGATACGCAGTATTTT.